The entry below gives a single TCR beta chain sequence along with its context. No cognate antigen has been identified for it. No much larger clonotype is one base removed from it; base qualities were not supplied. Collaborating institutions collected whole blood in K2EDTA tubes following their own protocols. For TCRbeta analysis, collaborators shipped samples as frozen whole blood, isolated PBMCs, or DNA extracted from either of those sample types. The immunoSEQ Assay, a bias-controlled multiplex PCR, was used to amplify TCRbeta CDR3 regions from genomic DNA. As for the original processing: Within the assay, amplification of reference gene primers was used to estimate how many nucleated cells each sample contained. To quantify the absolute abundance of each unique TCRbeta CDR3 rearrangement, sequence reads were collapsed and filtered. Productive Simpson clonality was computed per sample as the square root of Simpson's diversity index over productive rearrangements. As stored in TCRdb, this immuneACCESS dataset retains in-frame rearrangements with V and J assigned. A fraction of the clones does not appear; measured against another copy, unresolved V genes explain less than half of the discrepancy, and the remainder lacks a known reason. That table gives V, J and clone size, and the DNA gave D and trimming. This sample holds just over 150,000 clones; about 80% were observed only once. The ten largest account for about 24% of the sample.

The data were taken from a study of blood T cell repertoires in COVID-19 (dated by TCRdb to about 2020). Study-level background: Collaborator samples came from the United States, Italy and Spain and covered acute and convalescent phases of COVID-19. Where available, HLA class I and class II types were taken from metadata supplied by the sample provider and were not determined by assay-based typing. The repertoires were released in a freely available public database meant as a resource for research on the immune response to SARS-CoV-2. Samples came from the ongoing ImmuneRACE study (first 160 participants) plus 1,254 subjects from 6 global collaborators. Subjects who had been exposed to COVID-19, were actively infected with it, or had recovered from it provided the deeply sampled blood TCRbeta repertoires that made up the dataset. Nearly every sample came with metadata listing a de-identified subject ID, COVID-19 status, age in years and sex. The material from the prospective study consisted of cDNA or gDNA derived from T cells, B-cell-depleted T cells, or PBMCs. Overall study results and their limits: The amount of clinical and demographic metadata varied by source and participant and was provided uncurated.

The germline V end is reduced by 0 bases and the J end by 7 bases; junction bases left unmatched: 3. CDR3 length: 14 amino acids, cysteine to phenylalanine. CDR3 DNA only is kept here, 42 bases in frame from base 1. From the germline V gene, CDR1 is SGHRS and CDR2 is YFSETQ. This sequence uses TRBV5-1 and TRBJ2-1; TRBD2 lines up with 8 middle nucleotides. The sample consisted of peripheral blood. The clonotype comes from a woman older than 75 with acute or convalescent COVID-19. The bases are TGCGCCAGCAGCTTGGCAGGGACTAGAAATGAGCAGTTCTTC. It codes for CASSLAGTRNEQFF.